A selection of T cell receptor beta chains follows, all from one sample in a study of blood T cell repertoires in COVID-19. TCRdb's table, derived via immunoSEQ multiplex PCR, lists solely in-frame clones and lacks some. The sample lists roughly 200,000 clones; about 88% were seen once. Sample: peripheral blood. The receptors were sampled from a man aged 45-65 years with COVID-19, enrolled during active disease. CDR3s leave out the opening cysteine and the closing phenylalanine or tryptophan. The D gene is left open where the match is weak.

d_gene	v_gene	j_gene	CDR3aa
-	TRBV4-2	TRBJ2-1	ASSPGPGQPHNEQF
-	TRBV7-8	TRBJ1-5	ASSPTPRTRESGPQH
TRBD1	TRBV5-5	TRBJ1-3	ASSWTGSGNTIY
-	TRBV27	TRBJ1-3	ASRGWGRAGNTIY
TRBD1	TRBV19	TRBJ2-7	ASRDRGNYEQY
TRBD1	TRBV19	TRBJ2-7	ASSLPGQGLYELY
-	TRBV5-1	TRBJ1-2	ASSWADNNYGYT
-	TRBV1	TRBJ1-4	TSSRIRQGYNEKLF
TRBD2	TRBV2	TRBJ2-1	ASSRLAAGGDEQF
TRBD2	TRBV9	TRBJ2-1	ASSASLAGSSYNEQF
-	TRBV19	TRBJ2-1	ASSIAVGGYNEQF
TRBD2	TRBV5-1	TRBJ2-2	ASSFNSGANTGELF
TRBD2	TRBV5-6	TRBJ2-7	ASSLQGDGGVGEQY
TRBD1	TRBV10-3	TRBJ2-4	AISDRGPAKNIQY